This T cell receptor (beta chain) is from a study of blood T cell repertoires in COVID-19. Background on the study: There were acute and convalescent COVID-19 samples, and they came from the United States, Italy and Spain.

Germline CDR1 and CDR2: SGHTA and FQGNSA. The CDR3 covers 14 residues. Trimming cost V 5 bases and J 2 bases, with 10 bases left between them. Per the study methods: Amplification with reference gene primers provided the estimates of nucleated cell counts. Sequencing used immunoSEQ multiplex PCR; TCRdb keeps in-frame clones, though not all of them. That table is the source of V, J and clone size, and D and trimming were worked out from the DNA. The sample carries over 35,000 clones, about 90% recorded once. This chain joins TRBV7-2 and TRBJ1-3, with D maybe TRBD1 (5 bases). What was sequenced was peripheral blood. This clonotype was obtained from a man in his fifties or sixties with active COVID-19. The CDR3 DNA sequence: TGTGCCAGCAGCCCTTCGACAGCTGGAAACACCATATATTTT. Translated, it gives CASSPSTAGNTIYF. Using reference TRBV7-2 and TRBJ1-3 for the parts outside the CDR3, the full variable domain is GAGVSQSPSNKVTEKGKDVELRCDPISGHTALYWYRQSLGQGLEFLIYFQGNSAPDKSGLPSDRFSAERTGGSVSTLTIQRTQQEDSAVYLCASSPSTAGNTIYFGEGSWLTVV.